What follows describes a single TCR beta chain. Its antigen is still unknown. These data belong to a study of cytomegalovirus exposure and HLA in healthy donors. Study information: It was reported in a later analysis that the 100 to 150 validation repertoires used the same platform as the roughly 700 first-cohort repertoires. Overall study findings and caveats: The authors enumerated some 170 TCR beta chains as linked to cytomegalovirus.

The germline V gene has CDR1 SGHTA and CDR2 FQGNSA. The J segment lost 5 bases and the V segment lost 5 bases, leaving 9 bases of the junction unmatched. The CDR3 is 16 amino acids. Sequenced by immunoSEQ multiplex PCR; TCRdb stores in-frame clones only, minus some. The data show approximately 160,000 clones, around 81% seen once. Sequenced: PBMCs. This receptor was obtained from a young man in good health and CMV-seropositive. The chain carries TRBV7-2 and TRBJ2-2, with TRBD1 identical over 9 bases. CDR3 residues: CASSPRTGGETGELFF. DNA for the CDR3: TGTGCCAGCAGCCCGCGAACAGGGGGCGAGACCGGGGAGCTGTTTTTT. Full variable domain (missing parts from reference TRBV7-2 and TRBJ2-2): GAGVSQSPSNKVTEKGKDVELRCDPISGHTALYWYRQSLGQGLEFLIYFQGNSAPDKSGLPSDRFSAERTGGSVSTLTIQRTQQEDSAVYLCASSPRTGGETGELFFGEGSRLTVL.